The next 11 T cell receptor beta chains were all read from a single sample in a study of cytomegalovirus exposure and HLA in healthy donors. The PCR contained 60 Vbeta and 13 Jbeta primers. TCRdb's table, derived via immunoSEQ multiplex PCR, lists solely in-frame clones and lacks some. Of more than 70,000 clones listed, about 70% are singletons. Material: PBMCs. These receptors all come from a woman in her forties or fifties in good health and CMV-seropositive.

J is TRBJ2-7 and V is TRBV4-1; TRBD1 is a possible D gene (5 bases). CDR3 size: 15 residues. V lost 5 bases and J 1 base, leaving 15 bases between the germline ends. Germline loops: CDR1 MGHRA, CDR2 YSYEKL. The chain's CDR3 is CASSSRTRQSYEQYF. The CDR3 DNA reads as TGCGCCAGCAGCTCCCGGACAAGACAGTCCTACGAGCAGTACTTC.

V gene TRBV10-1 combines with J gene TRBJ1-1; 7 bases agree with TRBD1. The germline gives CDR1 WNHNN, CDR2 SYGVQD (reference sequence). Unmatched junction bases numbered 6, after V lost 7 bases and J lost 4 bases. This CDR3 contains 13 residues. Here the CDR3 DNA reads TGCGCCAGCACCAACAGGGGAGGCACTGAAGCTTTCTTT. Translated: CASTNRGGTEAFF.

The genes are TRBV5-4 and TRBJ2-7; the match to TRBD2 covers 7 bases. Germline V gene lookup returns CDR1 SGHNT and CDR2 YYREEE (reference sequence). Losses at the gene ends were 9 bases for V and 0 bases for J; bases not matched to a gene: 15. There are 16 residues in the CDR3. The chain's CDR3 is CAISYSGGDSSYEQYF. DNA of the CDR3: TGTGCCATCTCGTATTCGGGGGGAGATAGCTCCTACGAGCAGTACTTC.

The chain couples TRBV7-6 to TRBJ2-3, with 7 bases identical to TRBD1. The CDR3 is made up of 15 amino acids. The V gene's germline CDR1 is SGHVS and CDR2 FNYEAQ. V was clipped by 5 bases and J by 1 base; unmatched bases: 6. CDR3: CASSPRQGRTDTQYF. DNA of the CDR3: TGTGCCAGCAGCCCAAGACAGGGCCGCACAGATACGCAGTATTTT.

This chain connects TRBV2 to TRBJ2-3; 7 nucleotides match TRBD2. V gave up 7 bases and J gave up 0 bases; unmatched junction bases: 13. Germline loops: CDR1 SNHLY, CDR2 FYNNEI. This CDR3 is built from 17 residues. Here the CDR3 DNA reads TGTGCCAGCAAAGTGGGAGGGCTCCTTCCTAGCACAGATACGCAGTATTTT. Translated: CASKVGGLLPSTDTQYF. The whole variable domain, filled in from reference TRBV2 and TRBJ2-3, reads EPEVTQTPSHQVTQMGQEVILRCVPISNHLYFYWYRQILGQKVEFLVSFYNNEISEKSEIFDDQFSVERPDGSNFTLKIRSTKLEDSAMYFCASKVGGLLPSTDTQYFGPGTRLTVL.

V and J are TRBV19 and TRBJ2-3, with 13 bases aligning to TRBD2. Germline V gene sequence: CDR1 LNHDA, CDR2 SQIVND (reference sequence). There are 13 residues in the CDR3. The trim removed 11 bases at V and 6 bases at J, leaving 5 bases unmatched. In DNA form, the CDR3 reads TGTGCCGTCACTAGCGGGGGGGCGGATACGCAGTATTTT. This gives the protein CAVTSGGADTQYF.

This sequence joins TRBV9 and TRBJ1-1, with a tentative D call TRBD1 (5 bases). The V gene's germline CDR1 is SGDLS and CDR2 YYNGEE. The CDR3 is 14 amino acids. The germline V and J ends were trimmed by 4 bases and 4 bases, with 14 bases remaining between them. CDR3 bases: TGTGCCAGCAGCCCCGGGGGGGTGGGCACTGAAGCTTTCTTT. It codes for CASSPGGVGTEAFF.

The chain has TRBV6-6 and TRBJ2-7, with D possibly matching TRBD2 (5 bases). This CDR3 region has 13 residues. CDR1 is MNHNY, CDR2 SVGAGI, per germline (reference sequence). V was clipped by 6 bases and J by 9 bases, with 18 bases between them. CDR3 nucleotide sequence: TGTGCCAGCAGCAGACATGGCTACGAGGGGCAGTACTTC. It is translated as CASSRHGYEGQYF.

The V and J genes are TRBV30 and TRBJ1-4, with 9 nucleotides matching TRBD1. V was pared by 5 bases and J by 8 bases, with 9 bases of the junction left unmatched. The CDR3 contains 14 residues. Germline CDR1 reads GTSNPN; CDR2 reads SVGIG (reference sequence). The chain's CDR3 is CAWASGTGWEKLFF. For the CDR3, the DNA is TGTGCCTGGGCCTCCGGGACAGGGTGGGAAAAACTGTTTTTT.

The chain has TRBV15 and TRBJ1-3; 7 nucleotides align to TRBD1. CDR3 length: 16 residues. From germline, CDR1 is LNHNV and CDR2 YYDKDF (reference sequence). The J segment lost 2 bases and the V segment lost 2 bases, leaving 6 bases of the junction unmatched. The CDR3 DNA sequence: TGTGCCACCAGCAGATGGACAGGAGGGGCTGGAAACACCATATATTTT. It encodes CATSRWTGGAGNTIYF.

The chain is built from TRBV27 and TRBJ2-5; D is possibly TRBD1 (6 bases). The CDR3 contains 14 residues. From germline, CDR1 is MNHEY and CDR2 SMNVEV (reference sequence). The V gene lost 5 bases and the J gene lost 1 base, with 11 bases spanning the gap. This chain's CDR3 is CASSHTTGQETQYF. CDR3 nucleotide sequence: TGTGCCAGCAGTCACACGACAGGCCAAGAGACCCAGTACTTC.